The next 13 T cell receptor beta chains were all read from a single sample in a study of T cell repertoires in aging, cancer and after chemotherapy. TCR beta rearrangements were amplified from peripheral blood genomic DNA. Rearranged V-D-J TRB sequences were amplified with a mixed TRB-A/B primer pool. TCRdb reanalysed the multiplex PCR reads using MiXCR and keeps one entry per CDR3 protein. The sample carries approximately 3,700 distinct CDR3 sequences, 25% to 30% recorded once. The sample consisted of blood. These receptors were taken from a human donor with a solid tumor.

The chain is built from TRBV24-1 and TRBJ2-7; D is perhaps TRBD1 (6 bases). The germline CDR1 and CDR2 sequences are KGHDR and SFDVKD. This CDR3 has 13 residues. With 3 bases removed from V and 1 base from J, the gap between germline ends came to 6 bases. The CDR3 protein is CATSDGTSYEQYF. The CDR3 region has the DNA TGTGCCACCAGTGATGGGACATCCTACGAGCAGTACTTC.

This clonotype was recorded a few times. The J gene is TRBJ2-3, the V gene TRBV6-2 or TRBV6-3, with D possibly TRBD2 on 6 matching bases. Trimming stripped 4 bases from V and 2 bases from J, with 13 bases between. This CDR3 has 15 amino acids. Per germline, CDR1 MNHEY and CDR2 SVGEGT. The CDR3 reads CASSSRRGTTDTQYF. The CDR3 nucleotides read TGTGCCAGCAGTTCTCGGCGGGGAACCACAGATACGCAGTATTTT.

Concerning this clonotype: One end of the junction does not line up with germline, which may come from a read error. The chain recombines TRBV5-6 with TRBJ1-3; D gene ambiguous. Per the germline V gene, CDR1 is SGHDT and CDR2 is YYEEEE. CDR3 length equals 12 residues. CDR3: CASSQRLSPFVF. The CDR3 DNA is TGTGCCAGCAGCCAGAGGCTTAGCCCTTTTGTTTTT.

This clonotype showed up just a few times. The rearrangement links TRBV5-1 to TRBJ2-7; D is unclear. Looked up from germline, CDR1 is SGHRS and CDR2 is YFSETQ. CDR3 length: 14 residues. Trimming left V 0 bases short and J 2 bases short, with 9 bases between. Here the CDR3 DNA reads TGCGCCAGCAGCTTGGAAAGACCCCCCTACGAGCAGTACTTC. Translated, it gives CASSLERPPYEQYF.

The rearrangement joins TRBV27 to TRBJ2-1, with 12 bases lining up with TRBD2. J was trimmed by 12 bases and V by 0 bases; bases with no gene match: 9. The germline CDR1 and CDR2 sequences are MNHEY and SMNVEV (reference sequence). The CDR3 length is 16 residues. The CDR3 loop is CASSLSGTSGPQVQFF. The CDR3, as DNA: TGTGCCAGCAGTTTATCCGGGACTAGCGGGCCCCAGGTGCAGTTCTTC.

This clonotype turned up a few times. This chain links TRBV27 with TRBJ1-4; weak D call: TRBD1 (5 bases). This CDR3 spans 15 amino acids. V was cut by 3 bases and J by 10 bases, with 18 bases left in between. Germline loops: CDR1 MNHEY, CDR2 SMNVEV (reference sequence). CDR3 in DNA: TGTGCCAGCAGTTTCACCGGGACTTGGAGGGTAAAACTGTTTTTT. This gives the protein CASSFTGTWRVKLFF.

The rearrangement uses TRBV5-1 and TRBJ1-3; possibly TRBD1 for D (5 bases). The CDR3 is 16 residues long. V was trimmed by 0 bases and J by 1 base, leaving 11 bases between them. The germline V gene has CDR1 SGHRS and CDR2 YFSETQ. CDR3 loop: CASSLGLRGSGNTIYF. The CDR3 DNA follows: TGCGCCAGCAGCTTGGGCCTTAGGGGATCTGGAAACACCATATATTTT.

This clonotype has only a few counts. The chain recombines TRBV6-5 with TRBJ1-3; D is uncertain. This CDR3 contains 16 residues. Trimming stripped 5 bases from V and 5 bases from J, with 19 bases between. In germline, CDR1 is MNHEY, CDR2 SVGAGI. For the CDR3, the DNA is TGTGCCAGCAGTGAAGCGGGCAGTTCGTGGAGAAACACCATATATTTT. Residues: CASSEAGSSWRNTIYF.

The gene calls are TRBV24-1 and TRBJ2-5; 12 bases are shared with TRBD1. This CDR3 region has 15 residues. Germline V gives CDR1 KGHDR, CDR2 SFDVKD. V gave up 3 bases and J gave up 4 bases; unmatched junction bases: 2. DNA of the CDR3: TGTGCCACCAGTGATAGGGACAGGGGGCGAGAGACCCAGTACTTC. Protein: CATSDRDRGRETQYF.

This clonotype is medium-sized. The chain links TRBV6-5 to TRBJ2-5; the D is unclear. Germline V gene data show CDR1 as MNHEY and CDR2 as SVGAGI. This CDR3 has 15 residues. V gave up 0 bases and J gave up 5 bases, with 13 bases separating them. CDR3 sequence reads: CASSYSGGFRETQYF. CDR3 bases: TGTGCCAGCAGTTACTCGGGTGGGTTTCGGGAGACCCAGTACTTC.

This CDR3 reads CSAVRTSSYENEQFF. The DNA of the CDR3 is TGCAGTGCTGTCAGGACTAGCAGCTACGAGAATGAGCAGTTCTTC. The rearrangement uses TRBV20-1 and TRBJ2-1; 8 positions agree with TRBD2. V was clipped by 5 bases and J by 7 bases; unmatched bases: 13. The germline V gene has CDR1 DFQATT and CDR2 SNEGSKA (reference sequence). The CDR3 is made up of 15 amino acids.

This clonotype was counted only a few times. The chain links TRBV27 to TRBJ2-7, with 7 positions matching TRBD2. Germline assignment: CDR1 MNHEY and CDR2 SMNVEV (reference sequence). This CDR3 is built from 14 residues. V gave up 5 bases and J gave up 3 bases; unmatched junction bases: 7. For the CDR3, the DNA is TGTGCCAGCAGTCCTTTTGAGCGGGACTACGAGCAGTACTTC. The encoded protein is CASSPFERDYEQYF.

The chain joins TRBV19 to TRBJ1-1, with 8 bases matching TRBD1. V was clipped by 0 bases and J by 0 bases; unmatched bases: 3. Germline V gives CDR1 LNHDA, CDR2 SQIVND (reference sequence). This CDR3 contains 16 residues. CDR3 amino acids: CASSIDRTGMNTEAFF. In DNA form, the CDR3 reads TGTGCCAGTAGTATAGATAGGACAGGGATGAACACTGAAGCTTTCTTT. The full variable domain, completed using reference TRBV19 and TRBJ1-1, is DGGITQSPKYLFRKEGQNVTLSCEQNLNHDAMYWYRQDPGQGLRLIYYSQIVNDFQKGDIAEGYSVSREKKESFPLTVTSAQKNPTAFYLCASSIDRTGMNTEAFFGQGTRLTVV.